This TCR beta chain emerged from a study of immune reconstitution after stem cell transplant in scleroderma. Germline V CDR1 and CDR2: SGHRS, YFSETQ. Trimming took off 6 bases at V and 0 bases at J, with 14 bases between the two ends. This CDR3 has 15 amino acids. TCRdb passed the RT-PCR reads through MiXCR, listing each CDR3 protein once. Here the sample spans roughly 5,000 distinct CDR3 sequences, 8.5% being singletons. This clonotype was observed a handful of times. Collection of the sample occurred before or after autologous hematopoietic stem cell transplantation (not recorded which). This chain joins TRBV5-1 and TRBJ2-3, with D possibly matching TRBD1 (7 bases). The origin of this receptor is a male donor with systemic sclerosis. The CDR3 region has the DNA TGCGCCAGCACCCTCCAGGGGGGAAGCACAGATACGCAGTATTTT. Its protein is CASTLQGGSTDTQYF. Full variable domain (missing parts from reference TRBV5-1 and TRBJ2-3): KAGVTQTPRYLIKTRGQQVTLSCSPISGHRSVSWYQQTPGQGLQFLFEYFSETQRNKGNFPGRFSGRQFSNSRSEMNVSTLELGDSALYLCASTLQGGSTDTQYFGPGTRLTVL.